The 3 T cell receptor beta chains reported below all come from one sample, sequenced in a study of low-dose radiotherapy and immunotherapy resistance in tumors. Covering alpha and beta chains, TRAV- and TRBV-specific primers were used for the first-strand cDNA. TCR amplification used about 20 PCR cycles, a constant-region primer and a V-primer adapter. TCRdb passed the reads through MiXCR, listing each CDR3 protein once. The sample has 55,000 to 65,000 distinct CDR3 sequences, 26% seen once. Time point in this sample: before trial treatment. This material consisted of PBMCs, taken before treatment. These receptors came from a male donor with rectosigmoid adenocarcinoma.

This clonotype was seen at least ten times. CDR3 in DNA: TGTGCCAGCAGCGGTAGCCGGACAGGGGACCGCGAGCAGTACTTC. It translates to CASSGSRTGDREQYF. V usage is TRBV11-3 and J usage is TRBJ2-7; 9 bases map to TRBD1. With V trimmed by 5 bases and J by 6 bases, 11 bases remained unmatched. The CDR3 covers 15 residues. CDR1 is SGHNT and CDR2 is YENEEA in the germline V gene.

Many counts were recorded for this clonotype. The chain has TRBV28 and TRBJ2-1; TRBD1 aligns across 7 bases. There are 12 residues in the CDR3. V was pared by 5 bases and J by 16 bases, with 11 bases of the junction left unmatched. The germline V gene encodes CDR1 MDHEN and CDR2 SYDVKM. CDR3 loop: CASSPPDRRIFF. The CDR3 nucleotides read TGTGCCAGCAGTCCCCCGGACAGGCGAATCTTCTTC.

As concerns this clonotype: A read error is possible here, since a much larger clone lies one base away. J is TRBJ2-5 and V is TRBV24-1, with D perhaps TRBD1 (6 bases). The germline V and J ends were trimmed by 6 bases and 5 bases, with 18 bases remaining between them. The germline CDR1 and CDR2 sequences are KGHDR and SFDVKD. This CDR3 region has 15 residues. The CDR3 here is CATSFAGHRGETQYF. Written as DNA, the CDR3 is TGTGCCACCAGTTTCGCGGGCCATAGGGGGGAGACCCAGTACTTC.